One sample yielded the 4 T cell receptor beta chains listed below, sequenced in a study of regulatory T cells in long-lasting Graves disease. Arm-PCR of CDR3 regions with iRepertoire HTBI primers generated TCR beta libraries. TCRdb fed the multiplex PCR reads into MiXCR, producing one record per CDR3 protein. The sample carries 300,000 or so distinct CDR3 sequences, less than 20% recorded once. Sample time point: persistent/refractory GD, antithyroid drugs over 5 years with positive TRAb. After RNA was extracted from PBMCs, the TCR library was made from it. This specimen was peripheral blood mononuclear cells (PBMCs), taken when the disease was refractory, from a patient treated with antithyroid drugs. The receptors derive from a female donor with Graves disease.

On this clonotype: Possible read error: a much larger clone is one base away. J is TRBJ1-5 and V is TRBV15, with D maybe TRBD1 (6 bases). This CDR3 contains 17 residues. Germline CDR1 LNHNV, CDR2 YYDKDF (reference sequence). V was cut by 2 bases and J by 7 bases, with 21 bases left in between. In DNA, the CDR3 is TGTGCCACCAGCAGAAGTCCGGGACGGGGGCGATGGCAGCCCCAGCATTTT. As protein: CATSRSPGRGRWQPQHF.

This clonotype was seen at least ten times. At one end the junction does not follow the germline gene, possibly because of a read error. The gene calls are TRBV28 and TRBJ1-4; TRBD1 might be the D (5 bases). The CDR3 spans 13 residues. The germline V gene encodes CDR1 MDHEN and CDR2 SYDVKM. The CDR3 region has the DNA TGTGCCAGCAGTTGGGGGTTCAATGAAAAGCTGTTTTTT. This gives the protein CASSWGFNEKLFF.

This clonotype was seen more than once but under ten times. The chain is built from TRBV12-3 or TRBV12-4 and TRBJ2-7; D possibly corresponds to TRBD1 (5 bases). The V gene lost 7 bases and the J gene lost 3 bases, with 16 bases spanning the gap. This CDR3 region has 14 residues. Written as DNA, the CDR3 is TGTGCCAGCAAGTGGGATAGGGGATTCTACGAGCAGTACTTC. As protein: CASKWDRGFYEQYF.

The chain joins TRBV6-1 to TRBJ2-3; 10 bases align to TRBD2. With 6 bases clipped from V and 6 bases from J, the junction kept 12 bases outside the gene matches. The CDR3 totals 16 residues. Germline V CDR1 and CDR2: MNHNS, SASEGT. CDR3 coding DNA: TGTGCCAGCAGCGGTCAGCGGGAGGGGGGGGTGGATACGCAGTATTTT. This gives the protein CASSGQREGGVDTQYF.